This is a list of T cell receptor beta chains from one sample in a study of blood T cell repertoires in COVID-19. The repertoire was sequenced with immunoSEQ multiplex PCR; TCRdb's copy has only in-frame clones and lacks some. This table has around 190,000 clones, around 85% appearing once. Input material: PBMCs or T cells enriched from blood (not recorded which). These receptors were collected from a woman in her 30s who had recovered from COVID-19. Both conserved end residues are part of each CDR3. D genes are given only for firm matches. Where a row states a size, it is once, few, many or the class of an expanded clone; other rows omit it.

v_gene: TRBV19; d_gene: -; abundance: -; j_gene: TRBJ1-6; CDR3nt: TGTGCCGGAGCGAAGGAAAGAGGCTCACCCCTCCACTTT; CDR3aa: CAGAKERGSPLHF
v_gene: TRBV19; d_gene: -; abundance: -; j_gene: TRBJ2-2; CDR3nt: TGTGCCAGTAGCCGAGACATATCCACCGGGGAGCTGTTTTTT; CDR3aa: CASSRDISTGELFF
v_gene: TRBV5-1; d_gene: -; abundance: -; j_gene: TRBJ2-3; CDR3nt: TGCGCCAGCAGCTCAACATTTATCAGCACAGATACGCAGTATTTT; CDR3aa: CASSSTFISTDTQYF
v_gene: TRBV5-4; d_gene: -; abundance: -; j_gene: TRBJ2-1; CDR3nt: TGTGCCAGCAGCTTAGACAGCTCCTCCTACAATGAGCAGTTCTTC; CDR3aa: CASSLDSSSYNEQFF
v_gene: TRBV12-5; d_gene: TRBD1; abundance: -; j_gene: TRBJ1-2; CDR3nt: TGTGCTAGTGGTTTGGTGGTAGAGAACAGGGGGCGCGATGGCTACACCTTC; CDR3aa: CASGLVVENRGRDGYTF
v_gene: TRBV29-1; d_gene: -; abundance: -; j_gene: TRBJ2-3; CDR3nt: TGCAGCGCCCGGGGGGACCACCGGGGGCGAGATACGCAGTATTTT; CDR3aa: CSARGDHRGRDTQYF
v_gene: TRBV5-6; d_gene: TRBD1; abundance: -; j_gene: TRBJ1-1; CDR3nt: TGTGCCAGCAGCCAGGAAACAGGGGCTGTGGGCACTGAAGCTTTCTTT; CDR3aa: CASSQETGAVGTEAFF
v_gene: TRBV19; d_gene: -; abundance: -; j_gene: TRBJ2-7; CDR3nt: TGTGCCACCGGGGGACTTTCAGGCTACGAGCAGTACTTC; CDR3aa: CATGGLSGYEQYF
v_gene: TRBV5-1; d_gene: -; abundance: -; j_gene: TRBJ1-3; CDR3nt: TGCGCCAGCAGCTTGGGGGGGCCTATTTCTGGAAACACCATATATTTT; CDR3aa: CASSLGGPISGNTIYF
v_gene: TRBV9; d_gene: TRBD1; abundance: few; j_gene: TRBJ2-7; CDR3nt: TGTGCCAGCAGCGTGACAGGGAACTACGAGCAGTACTTC; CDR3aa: CASSVTGNYEQYF
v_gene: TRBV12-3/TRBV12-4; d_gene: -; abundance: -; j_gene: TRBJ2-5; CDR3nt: TGTGCCAGCAGCCTACAGGGTCAAGAGACCCAGTACTTC; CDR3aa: CASSLQGQETQYF
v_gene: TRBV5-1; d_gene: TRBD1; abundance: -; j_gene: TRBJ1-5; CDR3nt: TGCGCCAGCAGCTCAGGACAGGGGGGGGATCAGCCCCAGCATTTT; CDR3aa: CASSSGQGGDQPQHF
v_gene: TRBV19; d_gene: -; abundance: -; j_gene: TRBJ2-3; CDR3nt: TGTGCCAGTAGTATAGTTAACACAGATACGCAGTATTTT; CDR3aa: CASSIVNTDTQYF
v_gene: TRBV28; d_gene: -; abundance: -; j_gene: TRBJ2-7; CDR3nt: TGTGCCAGCAGGGACACCTACTCCTACGAGCAGTACTTC; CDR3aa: CASRDTYSYEQYF
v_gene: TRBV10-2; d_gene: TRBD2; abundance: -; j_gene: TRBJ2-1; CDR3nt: TGCGCCAGCACCGGGACTAGCGGGTACAATGAGCAGTTCTTC; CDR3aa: CASTGTSGYNEQFF
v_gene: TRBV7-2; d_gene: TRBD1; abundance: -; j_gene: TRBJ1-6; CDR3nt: TGTGCCAGCAGCCAGCGAACCGGGACAGCCAATTCACCCCTCCACTTT; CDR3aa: CASSQRTGTANSPLHF
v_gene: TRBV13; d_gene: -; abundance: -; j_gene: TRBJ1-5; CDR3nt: TGTGCCAGCAGCCGCCGGACAGGCAATCAGCCCCAGCATTTT; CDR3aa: CASSRRTGNQPQHF
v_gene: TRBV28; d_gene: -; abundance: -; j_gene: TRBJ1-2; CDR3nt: TGTGCCAGCAGCACCCGACAGTCTAACTATGGCTACACCTTC; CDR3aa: CASSTRQSNYGYTF
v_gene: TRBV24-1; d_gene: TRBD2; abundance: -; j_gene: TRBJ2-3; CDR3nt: TGTGCCACCAGTGATCTACCCGGGACTAGCGTAGATACGCAGTATTTT; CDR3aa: CATSDLPGTSVDTQYF
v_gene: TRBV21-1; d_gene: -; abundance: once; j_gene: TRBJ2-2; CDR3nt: TGTGCCAGCAGCAAAATTCGGGGCGGGGAGGGGAACACCGGGGAGCTGTTTTTT; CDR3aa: CASSKIRGGEGNTGELFF
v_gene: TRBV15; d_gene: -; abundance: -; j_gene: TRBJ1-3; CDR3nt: TGTGCCACCAGCAGAGAGCTAGGACTGGGCTCTGGAAACACCATATATTTT; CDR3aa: CATSRELGLGSGNTIYF
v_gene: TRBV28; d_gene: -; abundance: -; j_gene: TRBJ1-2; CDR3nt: TGTGCCACCACCACTCCGGGGGGCGGACGTAACTATGGCTACACCTTC; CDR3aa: CATTTPGGGRNYGYTF
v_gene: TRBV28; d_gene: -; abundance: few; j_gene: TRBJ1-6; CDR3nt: TGTGCCAGCAGGATTGGAGGCGGTAGCAATTCACCCCTCCACTTT; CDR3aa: CASRIGGGSNSPLHF
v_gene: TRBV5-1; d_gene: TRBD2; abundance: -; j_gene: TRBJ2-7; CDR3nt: TGCGCCAGCAGCCCGTCTAGCGGCTCCTACGAGCAGTACTTC; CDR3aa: CASSPSSGSYEQYF
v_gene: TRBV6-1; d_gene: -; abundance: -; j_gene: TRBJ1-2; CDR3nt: TGTGCCAGCAGTGACCAGGGCAACTATGGCTACACCTTC; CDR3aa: CASSDQGNYGYTF
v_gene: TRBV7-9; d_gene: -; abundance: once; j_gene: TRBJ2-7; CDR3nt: TGTGCCAGCAGCTCACAGGGTGATCTAGGCGAGCAGTACTTC; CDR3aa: CASSSQGDLGEQYF
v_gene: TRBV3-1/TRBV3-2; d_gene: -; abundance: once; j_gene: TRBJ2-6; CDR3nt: TGTGCCAGCAGCCAAGATCCTGGACAGTGGGTTCCTGGGGCCAACGTCCTGACTTTC; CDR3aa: CASSQDPGQWVPGANVLTF
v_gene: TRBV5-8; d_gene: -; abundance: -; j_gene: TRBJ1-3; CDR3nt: TGTGCCAGCAGCCAGATGATCTCTGGAAACACCATATATTTT; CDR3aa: CASSQMISGNTIYF
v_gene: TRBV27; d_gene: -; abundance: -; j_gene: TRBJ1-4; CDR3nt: TGTGCCAGCAGTTTCTGGACTTCAAGGGCTGAAAAACTGTTTTTT; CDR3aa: CASSFWTSRAEKLFF
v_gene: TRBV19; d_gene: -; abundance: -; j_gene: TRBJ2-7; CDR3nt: TGTGCCAGTAGTATAGAGGGCGCAGGCGTCTACGAGCAGTACTTC; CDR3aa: CASSIEGAGVYEQYF
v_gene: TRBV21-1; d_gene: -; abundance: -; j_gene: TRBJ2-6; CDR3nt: TGTGCCAGCAGCCGAGACCTCACCATCCGGGGACAGGCCTACTCTGGGGCCAACGTCCTGACTTTC; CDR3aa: CASSRDLTIRGQAYSGANVLTF
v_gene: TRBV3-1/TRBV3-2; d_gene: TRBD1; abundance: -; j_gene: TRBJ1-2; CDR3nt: TGTGCCAGCAGCCAAGAGTCGGGGCAGGGGGCCAGTGGCTACACCTTC; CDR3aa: CASSQESGQGASGYTF
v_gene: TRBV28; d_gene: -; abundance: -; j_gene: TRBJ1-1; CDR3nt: TGTGCCAGCAGCATAGAGGGTTACACTGAAGCTTTCTTT; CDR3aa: CASSIEGYTEAFF
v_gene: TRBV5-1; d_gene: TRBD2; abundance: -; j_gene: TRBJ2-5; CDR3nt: TGCGCCAGCAGCTTTGGTAGCGGGCACTTGGAGACCCAGTACTTC; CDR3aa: CASSFGSGHLETQYF
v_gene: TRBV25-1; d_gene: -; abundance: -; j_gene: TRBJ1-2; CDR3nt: TGTGCCAGCAGTGAATCCGGGGGGCGGAAATATTATGGCTACACCTTC; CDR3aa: CASSESGGRKYYGYTF
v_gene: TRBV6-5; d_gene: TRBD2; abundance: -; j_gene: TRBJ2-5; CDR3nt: TGTGCCAGCAGTTACAGGGGACTAGCGACGGAGACCCAGTACTTC; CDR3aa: CASSYRGLATETQYF
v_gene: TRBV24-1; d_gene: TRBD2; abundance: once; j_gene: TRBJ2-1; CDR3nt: TGTGCCACCAGTGATGTGGGACTAGGCGGGTACAATGAGCAGTTCTTC; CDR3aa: CATSDVGLGGYNEQFF
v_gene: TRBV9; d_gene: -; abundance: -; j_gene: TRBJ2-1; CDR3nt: TGTGCCAGCAGCCCAGGACAAGCGGGCGTTGGTGAGCAGTTCTTC; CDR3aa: CASSPGQAGVGEQFF
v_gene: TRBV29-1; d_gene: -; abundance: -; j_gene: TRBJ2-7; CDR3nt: TGCAGCGTTGAGCTGGGGGGGGCTAGCGGTTCTTACGAGCAGTACTTC; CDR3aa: CSVELGGASGSYEQYF
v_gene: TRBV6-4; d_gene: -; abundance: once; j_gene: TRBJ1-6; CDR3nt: TGTGCCAGCAGTGACTCGCAGGGGATCAATTCACCCCTCCACTTT; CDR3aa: CASSDSQGINSPLHF
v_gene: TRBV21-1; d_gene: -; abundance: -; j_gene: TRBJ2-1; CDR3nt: -; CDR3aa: CATPSTWASGIHNEQFF
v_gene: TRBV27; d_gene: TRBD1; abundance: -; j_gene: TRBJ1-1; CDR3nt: TGTGCCAGCAAGACAGGGCGCATGAACACTGAAGCTTTCTTT; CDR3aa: CASKTGRMNTEAFF
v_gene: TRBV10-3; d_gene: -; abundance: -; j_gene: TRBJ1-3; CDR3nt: TGTGCCATCAGTGAGTCGATCCCGGCAGGGGGAAACACCATATATTTT; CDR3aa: CAISESIPAGGNTIYF
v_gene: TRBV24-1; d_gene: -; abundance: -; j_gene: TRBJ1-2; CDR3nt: TGTGCCACCAGTGACCCCGCGGGGGCTAACTATGGCTACACCTTC; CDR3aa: CATSDPAGANYGYTF